This TCR beta chain is from a study of breast tumors, draining lymph nodes, adjacent tissues. Study-level results: Tumor TCR diversity was below lymph nodes but above nontumor tissue. Tumor T cell lymph node origin was a supported hypothesis, not proven. Luminal-like breast cancer showed significantly higher tumor–nontumor repertoire similarity than basal-like. The data were judged consistent with most tumor T cells coming from lymph node and expanding in tumor.

V shed 5 bases and J shed 6 bases, with 8 bases lying between them. The CDR3 is made up of 13 amino acids. Germline CDR1 SEHNR, CDR2 FQNEAQ (reference sequence). TCRdb processed the multiplex PCR reads anew with MiXCR; each CDR3 protein has one entry. The sample comprises over 150,000 distinct CDR3 sequences, about 30% of which are singletons, and approximately 4.3% rests with the top ten. This clonotype was picked up many times. Its matching antigen is unknown. Samples came from axillary lymph nodes draining the breast cancer. The rearrangement uses TRBV7-9 and TRBJ1-6; D gene unclear. The sample taken for sequencing was axillary lymph node tissue. The sequence was obtained from a female donor with breast cancer. Some clones in this sample may be carry-over from other donors' samples. Here the CDR3 reads CASSPGFNSPLHF. The DNA of the CDR3 is TGTGCCAGCAGCCCGGGCTTTAATTCACCCCTCCACTTT. Drawing the rest from reference TRBV7-9 and TRBJ1-6, the complete variable domain is DTGVSQNPRHKITKRGQNVTFRCDPISEHNRLYWYRQTLGQGPEFLTYFQNEAQLEKSRLLSDRFSAERPKGSFSTLEIQRTEQGDSAMYLCASSPGFNSPLHFGNGTRLTVT.